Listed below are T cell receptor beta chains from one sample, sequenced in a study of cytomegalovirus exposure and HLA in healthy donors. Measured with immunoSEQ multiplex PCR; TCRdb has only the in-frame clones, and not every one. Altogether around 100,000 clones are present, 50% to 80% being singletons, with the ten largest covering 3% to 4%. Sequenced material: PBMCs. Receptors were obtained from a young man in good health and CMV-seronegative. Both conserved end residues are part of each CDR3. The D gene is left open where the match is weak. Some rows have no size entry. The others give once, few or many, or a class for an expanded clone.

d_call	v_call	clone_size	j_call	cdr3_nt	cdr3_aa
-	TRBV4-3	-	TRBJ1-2	TGCGCCAGCAGCCAAGACAGGGGAACCCGCCTTAATGGCTACACCTTC	CASSQDRGTRLNGYTF
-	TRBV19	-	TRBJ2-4	TGTGCCAGCGAGGGAGCCAAAAACATTCAGTACTTC	CASEGAKNIQYF
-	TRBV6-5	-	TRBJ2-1	TGTGCCAGCAGACTAGCTTCTAACAATGAGCAGTTCTTC	CASRLASNNEQFF
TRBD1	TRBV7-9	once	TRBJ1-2	TGTGCCAGCAGCTGGGGACAGCCAGCTAACTATGGCTACACCTTC	CASSWGQPANYGYTF
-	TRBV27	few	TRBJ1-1	TGTGCCAGCAGTCCGCACTTGGATCTCGACAGGCGACTGAACACTGAAGCTTTCTTT	CASSPHLDLDRRLNTEAFF
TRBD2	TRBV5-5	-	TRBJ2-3	TGTGCCAGCAGCTTGACAGCGGGGGTGAGCACAGATACGCAGTATTTT	CASSLTAGVSTDTQYF
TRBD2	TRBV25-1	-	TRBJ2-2	TGTGCCAGCAGCCCTCCAGGACTAGCGAACACCGGGGAGCTGTTTTTT	CASSPPGLANTGELFF
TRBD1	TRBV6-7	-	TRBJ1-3	TGTGCCAACTTTTGCCGGGACAGCTCTGGAAACACCATATATTTT	CANFCRDSSGNTIYF
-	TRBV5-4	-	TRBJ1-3	TGTGCCAGCAGCATCGGACTGACCCGCTCTGGAAACACCATATATTTT	CASSIGLTRSGNTIYF
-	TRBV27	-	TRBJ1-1	TGTGCCAGCAGTTCCGAGGCGAACACTGAAGCTTTCTTT	CASSSEANTEAFF
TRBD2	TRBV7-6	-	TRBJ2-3	TGTGCCAGCAGCTCTAGCGGGAGTCCCACAGATACGCAGTATTTT	CASSSSGSPTDTQYF
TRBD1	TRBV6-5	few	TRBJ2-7	TGTGCCAGCAGCCGGGACAGGGATATTTACGAGCAGTACTTC	CASSRDRDIYEQYF
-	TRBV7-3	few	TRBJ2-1	TGTGCCAGCAGCCCACTAGCAACGGGAGTTACCAATGAGCAGTTCTTC	CASSPLATGVTNEQFF
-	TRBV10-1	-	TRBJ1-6	TGCGCCAGCAGTGGGCGGGGGGAGAGGAGTTCACCCCTCCACTTT	CASSGRGERSSPLHF
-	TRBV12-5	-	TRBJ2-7	TGTGCTAGTGGGGCAGGGGACGAGCAGTACTTC	CASGAGDEQYF
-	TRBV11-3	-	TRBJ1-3	TGTGCCAGCAGCTTAGCGGGCTCTGGAAACACCATATATTTT	CASSLAGSGNTIYF
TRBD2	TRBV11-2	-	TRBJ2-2	TGTGCCAGCAGCTTAGGCGGGGGGCGTACCGGGGAGCTGTTTTTT	CASSLGGGRTGELFF
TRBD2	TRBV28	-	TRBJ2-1	TGTGCCAGCCTTACCCCCGGGAGGGCCGTGTTCTTC	CASLTPGRAVFF
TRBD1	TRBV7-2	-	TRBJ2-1	TGTGCCAGCAGCTTAGTCAGGGACAGGAACAATGAGCAGTTCTTC	CASSLVRDRNNEQFF
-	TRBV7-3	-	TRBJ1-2	TGTGCCAGCAGCTTAACCCATACCTCACAGGTCTATGGCTACACCTTC	CASSLTHTSQVYGYTF
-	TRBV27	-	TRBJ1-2	TGTGCCAGCAGTTTGGACAGCACCGATGGCTACACCTTC	CASSLDSTDGYTF
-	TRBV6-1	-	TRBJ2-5	TGTGCCAGCAGTGAAGAGCGGCCCCCATCACGAACCCAGTACTTC	CASSEERPPSRTQYF
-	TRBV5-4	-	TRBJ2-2	TGTGCCAGCAGCTTGCGCGAGAAATCAGACAGGTCCGGGGAGCTGTTTTTT	CASSLREKSDRSGELFF
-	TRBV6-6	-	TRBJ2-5	TGTGCCAGCAGCCCGATTTCGCGGACTCCGGAGACCCAGTACTTC	CASSPISRTPETQYF
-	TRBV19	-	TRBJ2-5	TGTGCCAGTAGTATTGGTCAGGGGTTTCGAGAGACCCAGTACTTC	CASSIGQGFRETQYF
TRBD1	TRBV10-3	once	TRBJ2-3	TGTGCCATCACCACGGAAGGGACAGGGGGGTCAGATACGCAGTATTTT	CAITTEGTGGSDTQYF
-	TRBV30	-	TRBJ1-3	TGTGCCTGGAGTTCAGGGGCAGGTGGAAACACCATATATTTT	CAWSSGAGGNTIYF
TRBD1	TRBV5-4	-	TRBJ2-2	TGTGCCAGCAGCGGGACAGATAGGTTAACCGGGGAGCTGTTTTTT	CASSGTDRLTGELFF
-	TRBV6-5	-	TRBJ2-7	TGTGCCAGCAGTCCCCGGGACTCCGCTTACGACGAGCAGTACTTC	CASSPRDSAYDEQYF
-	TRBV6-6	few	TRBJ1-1	TGTGCCACCGACCACGGGGAAGGAAGGAACACTGAAGCTTTCTTT	CATDHGEGRNTEAFF
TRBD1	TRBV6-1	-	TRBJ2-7	TGTGCCAGCAGTGGTAGGACAGGGGGCGGCGAGCAGTACTTC	CASSGRTGGGEQYF
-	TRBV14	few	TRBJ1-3	TGTGCCAGCAGCCAAGATTGGGGGACAATCTCTGGAAACACCATATATTTT	CASSQDWGTISGNTIYF
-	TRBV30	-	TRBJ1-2	TGTGCCTGGACGGTGGGGAGCTATGGCTACACCTTC	CAWTVGSYGYTF
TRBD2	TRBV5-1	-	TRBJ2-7	TGCGCCAGCAGCCAAAGACTAGCGGGGCCGTTCTTCAAGCAGTACTTC	CASSQRLAGPFFKQYF
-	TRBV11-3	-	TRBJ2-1	TGTGCCAGCAGCTTATCCTTCGGGCGGGATTCCTACAATGAGCAGTTCTTC	CASSLSFGRDSYNEQFF
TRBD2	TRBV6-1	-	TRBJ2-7	TGTGCCAGCAGGCGGACTAGCGGGAACTACGAGCAGTACTTC	CASRRTSGNYEQYF
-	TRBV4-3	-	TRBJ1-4	TGCGCCAGCAGCCGACAGACTGCAACTAATGAAAAACTGTTTTTT	CASSRQTATNEKLFF
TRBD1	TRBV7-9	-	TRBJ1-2	TGTGCCAGCAGCCTAATCACAGGGGTCGGCTACACCTTC	CASSLITGVGYTF
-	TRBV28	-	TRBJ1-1	TGTGCCAGCAGTTCACACTCGGCAGGGAGGGCTGAAGCTTTCTTT	CASSSHSAGRAEAFF
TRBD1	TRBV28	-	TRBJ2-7	TGTGCCAGCAGCACTCGGACAGGGGGCCGTTACGAGCAGTACTTC	CASSTRTGGRYEQYF
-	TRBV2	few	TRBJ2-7	TGTGCCAGCAGTAACAACAGAGCCTACGAGCAGTACTTC	CASSNNRAYEQYF
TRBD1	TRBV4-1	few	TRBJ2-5	TGCGCCAGCAGCCAATCCCCGACAGGGCAAGAGACCCAGTACTTC	CASSQSPTGQETQYF
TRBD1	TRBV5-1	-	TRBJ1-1	TGCGCCAGCAGCAAAACGACAGGGATTCTTGAAGCTTTCTTC	CASSKTTGILEAFF
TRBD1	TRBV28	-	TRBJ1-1	TGTGCCAGCAGCGAAGGGGGCTTTGGCACTGAAGCTTTCTTT	CASSEGGFGTEAFF
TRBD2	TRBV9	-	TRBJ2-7	TGTGCCAGCAGCCTCGAGGGGACTAGCAGCTCCTACGAGCAGTACTTC	CASSLEGTSSSYEQYF
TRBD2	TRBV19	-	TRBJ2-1	TGTGCCAGTAGTCTTAGCGGGGCGCTGTACAATGAGCAGTTCTTC	CASSLSGALYNEQFF
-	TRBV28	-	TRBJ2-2	TGTGCCAGCTCGGGAGAGGCTTTCACCGGGGAGCTGTTTTTT	CASSGEAFTGELFF
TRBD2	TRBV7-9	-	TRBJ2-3	TGTTCCAGCAGCTTACGGGGACTAGCGGGAGGGCCCAGCACAGATACGCAGTATTTT	CSSSLRGLAGGPSTDTQYF
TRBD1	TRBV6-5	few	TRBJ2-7	TGTGCCAGCAGGCCGGGACAGGGGATCTACGAGCAGTACTTC	CASRPGQGIYEQYF
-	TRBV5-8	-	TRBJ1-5	TGTGCCAGCAGCTTGGAAGGTTCCAGGGCTACCGTGGGGCCCCAGCATTTT	CASSLEGSRATVGPQHF
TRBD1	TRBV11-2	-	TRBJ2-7	TGTGCCAGCAGCCACGCGACAGGGGTGGGCGAGCAGTACTTC	CASSHATGVGEQYF
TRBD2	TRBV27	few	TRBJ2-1	TGTGCCAGCACCAAACTAGCGGGAGGGCCGAATGAGCAGTTCTTC	CASTKLAGGPNEQFF
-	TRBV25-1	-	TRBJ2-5	TGTGCCAGCGGCAGGGGAGGGGAGACCCAGTACTTC	CASGRGGETQYF
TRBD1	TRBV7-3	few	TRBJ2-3	TGTGCCAGCAGCTCGGGACAGGGGGGAGATACGCAGTATTTT	CASSSGQGGDTQYF
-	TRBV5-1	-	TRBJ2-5	TGCGCCAGCAGCTTGGGTAGCGGTGAGACCCAGTACTTC	CASSLGSGETQYF